This T cell receptor beta chain was identified during a study of OX40 agonist ivuxolimab in advanced cancers. About the investigation overall: Ivuxolimab was an agonistic, fully human IgG2 monoclonal antibody directed against OX40 (CD134), a costimulatory receptor. Intravenous ivuxolimab was administered to patients every 2 weeks at six dose levels: 0.01, 0.1, 0.3, 1.5, 3 and 10 mg/kg. Of the approximately 50 dose-escalation patients, hepatocellular carcinoma was present in about 19, melanoma in some 15, renal cell carcinoma in 9 and head and neck cancer in 9. The dose-escalation cohort was 80% to 90% male with a mean age of 60 years, ranging from about 23 to 85. Patients were allowed to have had prior anti-PD-1, anti-PD-L1 or anti-CTLA-4 therapy, and around 40% of the dose-escalation patients had previously received checkpoint inhibitors. Partial responses occurred in three dose-escalation patients: two with cutaneous melanoma and one with hepatocellular carcinoma. Peripheral TCRbeta sequencing was intended to test whether TCR sequence diversity was altered and clonal T-cell expansion was caused by ivuxolimab. The monotherapy dose-escalation portion (N = 52 patients) of the phase I ivuxolimab trial is reported in the paper. Paper-wide results and their limitations: Low levels of normalized T-cell clonal expansion were also seen in some patients who did not respond. On average, CD8+ T cells showed more expanded clones than CD4+ T cells after ivuxolimab. At doses from 0.1 to 3.0 mg/kg, clonal expansion was seen in both CD4+ and CD8+ blood T cells between baseline and week 6. Partial responders in the 0.1-3.0 mg/kg groups had among the lowest normalized peripheral clonal expansion, especially among CD8+ T cells. The antigen specificity of the clonally expanded peripheral T cells was not determined.

From a lookup of the germline V gene, CDR1 and CDR2 are SGDLS and YYNGEE. From the cysteine through the phenylalanine, the CDR3 covers 14 amino acids. This entry keeps only the CDR3 DNA: 42 bases, framed from base 1. V has 3 bases trimmed and J has 7 bases trimmed; junction bases matching no gene number 8. Patients with a history of autoimmune disease or receiving systemic immunosuppression were excluded from the trial. In every dose cohort, peripheral blood was drawn for TCR sequencing at baseline, cycle 4 day 1, and cycle 7 day 1. The samples were drawn from a first-in-human, open-label, multicenter phase I dose-escalation trial of ivuxolimab. Adults with locally advanced or metastatic head and neck squamous cell, hepatocellular, melanoma or renal cell carcinoma were enrolled in the trial. Before TCR sequencing, CD4+ and CD8+ T cells were separately sorted from peripheral blood. Points on this clone: Its antigen is still unknown. Base qualities are not provided; no much larger clone lies one nucleotide away.

To sequence the TCRbeta CDR3 region, genomic DNA was isolated from the sorted cells. The immunoSEQ Assay was used to sequence the TCRbeta CDR3 regions. In TCRdb, the immuneACCESS table is reduced to in-frame sequences with V and J assigned. These tables do not hold every clone; where another copy was compared, an unresolved V gene accounts for under half, and the others remain unexplained. The sample contains tens of thousands of clones, 75% to 90% of them found a single time. The top ten hold approximately 10% of the sample. Sequenced here: CD4+ or CD8+ T cells sorted from blood, sampled in a trial of the OX40 agonist ivuxolimab. The chain couples TRBV9 to TRBJ1-2; TRBD1 matches 8 bases in the middle. This clonotype was sampled from an adult with an advanced solid tumor such as melanoma, head and neck, liver or kidney cancer. The nucleotides read TGTGCCAGCAGCGCCGACAGGGGCTATGGTGGCTACACCTTC. Protein translation: CASSADRGYGGYTF.